The present entry profiles one T cell receptor beta chain with its context. Its binding antigen is unknown. Nothing much larger sits one base from this clone, and base qualities are not available. The sample's treatment or condition label is to be understood as: live attenuated yellow fever vaccine strain. PBMCs were isolated from peripheral blood using a standard Ficoll-Paque protocol. Dynabeads CD4 and CD8 positive selection kits were used to isolate the CD4 and CD8 T-cell fractions. TriZol was used to extract RNA from bulk PBMCs, CD4 and CD8 fractions, and dextramer-positive and dextramer-negative fractions. TCR cDNA was made using 5'RACE template switching, a step that added a universal primer site and unique molecular identifiers. Priming of cDNA synthesis was performed from both the TCR alpha and TCR beta constant segments. Two PCR steps were used to amplify libraries, with sample barcodes and sequencing adapters being added in the second step. Sequencing of the libraries was done on either Illumina HiSeq 2500 (2x100 bp) or NovaSeq (2x150 bp). The original methods were these. MIGEC was used to demultiplex reads and collapse the reads into UMI consensus sequences, and MiXCR was used for V(D)J alignment. Clonotypes responding to the vaccine were identified with edgeR on replicate PBMC samples, with the criteria of FDR below 0.01 and a log2 fold change above 5 up to day 15. Bulk clonotypes were assigned CD4 or CD8 identity according to which sequenced CD4 or CD8 repertoire held them at higher abundance. In TCRdb, the public reads were trimmed at Q25 with fastp and aligned with MiXCR, with productive beta chains retained. One record per CDR3 amino acid sequence lists the most common genes and DNA. The V and J calls, along with clone size, are taken from TCRdb and not from the paper's own processing. This sample has around 110,000 distinct CDR3 sequences in its table, and more than 7.5% of those were observed once. The top ten constitute about 25% of the sample.

This record comes from a study of T cells after yellow fever vaccination (dated by TCRdb to the late 2010s). With regard to the full study: The SMART-Seq v4 Ultra Low Input RNA kit was used to prepare libraries from fractions with low cell numbers. Bulk TCR alpha and beta repertoires were sequenced longitudinally to track T-cell clones before and after primary and booster YFV17D yellow fever vaccination. Two healthy male donors made up the cohort, one aged 18 to 30 years and the other aged 30 to 40 years. Bulk PBMC replicates and cell subsets were isolated from blood drawn at multiple timepoints before and after both primary and secondary immunization. General findings and caveats noted by the study authors: A small share of clonotypes was detected in both CD4 and CD8 compartments, with the overlap likely arising from convergent recombination. The secondary T-cell response was weaker than the primary response but faster, peaking on day 5 instead of day 15. Computational filtering was needed because FACS-sorted repertoires could contain abundant contaminating clonotypes from the bulk population. Because only a couple of donors were included in the study, the extent to which the findings can be generalized is limited. After the booster, most of the clones that had expanded following primary vaccination were detected again (roughly 96% of CD4 and roughly 88% of CD8), which suggests that memory was broadly maintained.

In the germline V gene, CDR1 corresponds to SGHVS and CDR2 to FQNEAQ. V has 6 bases trimmed and J has 1 base trimmed; junction bases matching no gene number 8. Reading from cysteine to phenylalanine, the CDR3 counts 15 amino acids. Only the CDR3 part of the read is kept: 45 bases, read in frame from the first base. Recombination joined TRBV7-8 with TRBJ2-7; the junction holds 8 bases that match TRBD2. The sequencing used CD8+ T cells sorted from PBMCs, collected 45 days after the yellow fever booster vaccination. This TCR was recovered from a man between 25 and 39 years old who received the YFV17D yellow fever vaccine. CDR3 sequence: CASSSPGLGSYEQYF. The sequence in DNA is TGTGCCAGCAGTTCCCCGGGACTAGGGTCCTACGAGCAGTACTTC. This CDR3, with the reference TRBV7-8 and TRBJ2-7 proteins standing in past its ends, gives the full variable domain GAGVSQSPRYKVAKRGQDVALRCDPISGHVSLFWYQQALGQGPEFLTYFQNEAQLDKSGLPSDRFFAERPEGSVSTLKIQRTQQEDSAVYLCASSSPGLGSYEQYFGPGTRLTVT.